The 13 T cell receptor beta chains below all came from one sample that was sequenced in a study of blood T cell repertoires in COVID-19. The protocol was immunoSEQ multiplex PCR, while the TCRdb copy is restricted to in-frame clones and leaves out a portion. Of 380,000 or so clones listed, 86% are singletons. Sequenced input: peripheral blood. The source of these receptors is an older woman with COVID-19, enrolled during active disease.

J is TRBJ1-4 and V is TRBV5-1; tentatively, D is TRBD1 (5 bases). The V gene's germline CDR1 is SGHRS and CDR2 YFSETQ. The CDR3 totals 14 residues. Trimming removed 3 bases at V and 8 bases at J, with 14 bases between. For the CDR3, the DNA is TGCGCCAGCAGCTCCTTTCGGGAGGGGGAAAAACTGTTTTTT. Translated, it gives CASSSFREGEKLFF.

This rearrangement joins TRBV6-2 or TRBV6-3 to TRBJ1-1; weak D call: TRBD1 (5 bases). V was cut by 1 base and J by 1 base, with 7 bases left in between. Germline CDR1 MNHEY, CDR2 SVGEGT. This CDR3 spans 14 amino acids. The CDR3 coding sequence is TGTGCCAGCAGTTACTATGGACAGAACACTGAAGCTTTCTTT. Protein product: CASSYYGQNTEAFF.

The CDR3 region is CAISAGETRAAFF. CDR3 bases: TGTGCCATCTCGGCAGGAGAGACCAGGGCGGCTTTCTTT. The V and J genes are TRBV10-3 and TRBJ1-1; D perhaps matches TRBD1 (5 bases). V lost 8 bases, J lost 11 bases, and 21 bases lay in between. The CDR3 totals 13 residues. Germline V gene sequence: CDR1 ENHRY, CDR2 SYGVKD.

The chain combines TRBV11-2 with TRBJ1-5, with a tentative D call TRBD1 (5 bases). The CDR3 extends over 15 amino acids. CDR1 SGHAT and CDR2 FQNNGV come from the germline V gene. Trimming pared 2 bases from V and 6 bases from J, leaving 14 bases between. As DNA, the CDR3 is TGTGCCAGCAGCTTAAGGTGGGGCTTCGGTCAGCCCCAGCATTTT. Amino acids: CASSLRWGFGQPQHF.

The chain carries TRBV19 and TRBJ1-3, with D hard to call. CDR1 and CDR2 (germline): LNHDA, SQIVND (reference sequence). The CDR3 contains 15 residues. The ends were cut back, 7 bases at V and 0 bases at J, with 13 bases in the middle. The CDR3 DNA sequence: TGTGCCAGTACCACCAAGGACTTCTCTGGAAACACCATATATTTT. Translation gives CASTTKDFSGNTIYF.

The chain is built from TRBV5-1 and TRBJ2-3; a weak D match, TRBD1 (6 bases). V was shortened by 4 bases and J by 4 bases, with 19 bases between the two germline ends. The CDR3 has 16 amino acids. Germline lookup yields CDR1 SGHRS and CDR2 YFSETQ. CDR3 DNA: TGCGCCAGCAGCCCTGGAGCCTTCTCAGGGGCAGATACGCAGTATTTT. It codes for CASSPGAFSGADTQYF.

V gene TRBV30 combines with J gene TRBJ2-5, with a tentative D call TRBD1 (5 bases). The CDR3 is 15 residues long. Germline lookup yields CDR1 GTSNPN and CDR2 SVGIG (reference sequence). The V end was cut by 5 bases, the J end by 10 bases, with 26 bases between. CDR3 sequence reads: CAWELGQFRAGGQYF. Written as DNA, the CDR3 is TGTGCCTGGGAACTCGGACAATTTCGGGCAGGTGGCCAGTACTTC.

The chain employs TRBV30 and TRBJ1-6; a possible D gene is TRBD1 (5 bases). The CDR3 extends over 15 amino acids. Between the trimmed V and J ends, which lost 3 bases and 3 bases, there was a span of 12 bases. Germline CDR1 is GTSNPN and CDR2 is SVGIG (reference sequence). The CDR3, as DNA: TGTGCCTGGAGGAGCAGGGAAGGCTATAATTCACCCCTCCACTTT. Encoded protein: CAWRSREGYNSPLHF.

The V and J genes are TRBV19 and TRBJ2-7, with TRBD1 as a possible D gene (6 bases). CDR1 is LNHDA, CDR2 SQIVND, per germline (reference sequence). This CDR3 has 14 amino acids. Trimming stripped 5 bases from V and 2 bases from J, with 13 bases between. The CDR3 DNA reads TGTGCCAGTAGTTCAACAGGGAGACCCTACGAGCAGTACTTC. Encoded protein: CASSSTGRPYEQYF.

This chain joins TRBV5-1 and TRBJ1-1; D is uncertain. V was cut by 0 bases and J by 1 base, with 10 bases left in between. Germline V CDR1 and CDR2: SGHRS, YFSETQ. The CDR3 has 15 residues. CDR3 residues: CASSLAGRENTEAFF. CDR3 nucleotide sequence: TGCGCCAGCAGCTTGGCGGGGAGGGAGAACACTGAAGCTTTCTTT.

With respect to this clone: An end of the junction differs from the germline gene, which may be a read error. V and J are TRBV11-2 and TRBJ1-2, with D tentatively TRBD1 (5 bases). The CDR3 consists of 11 residues. Germline V gene lookup returns CDR1 SGHAT and CDR2 FQNNGV. The chain's CDR3 is CASGALFSSAF. CDR3 nucleotide sequence: TGTGCCAGCGGGGCATTATTTTCCTCCGCCTTC.

This clone was found a few times. The V call is TRBV30, the J call TRBJ2-2; possible D gene TRBD1, 5 bases. V gave up 8 bases and J gave up 2 bases, with 12 bases separating them. Germline V lookup: CDR1 GTSNPN, CDR2 SVGIG (reference sequence). The CDR3 is made up of 13 amino acids. The CDR3 protein is CAGMTENTGELFF. Here the CDR3 DNA reads TGTGCCGGAATGACAGAAAACACCGGGGAGCTGTTTTTT.

This clone was picked up a small number of times. The gene calls are TRBV3-1 (or the pseudogene TRBV3-2) and TRBJ2-1; tentatively, D is TRBD1 (6 bases). The CDR3 covers 18 residues. Trimming removed 3 bases from V and 0 bases from J, with 18 bases in between. Germline V gene lookup returns CDR1 LGHDT and CDR2 YNNKEL (reference sequence). The CDR3 region is CASSHQGKRVGSYNEQFF. DNA of the CDR3: TGTGCCAGCAGCCATCAGGGGAAACGGGTGGGCTCCTACAATGAGCAGTTCTTC.